This is a list of T cell receptor beta chains from one sample in a study of tumor-infiltrating lymphocytes in primary liver carcinoma. MiXCR, run by TCRdb on the multiplex PCR reads, gives a single entry per CDR3 protein. Altogether some 46,000 distinct CDR3 sequences are present, around 80% being singletons, with the ten largest covering 35% to 45%. The sequenced sample was tumor-adjacent normal liver tissue. These receptors all stem from a woman under 40 with primary liver carcinoma and hepatitis B virus infection. Both conserved end residues are part of each CDR3. A D gene is named only where the DNA matches it firmly. Not all rows give a size; the values are once, few, many and, for expanded clones, a class.

D	size	V	length	J	DNA	CDR3
TRBD1	once	TRBV11-2	14	TRBJ1-1	TGTGCCAGCAGATGTACAGGGGGGATGGCTGAAGCTCTCTTT	CASRCTGGMAEALF
TRBD2	.	TRBV7-8	16	TRBJ2-3	TGTGCCAGCAACTTAGAAGCGGGAGGGCCTGGTAATACGCAGTATTTT	CASNLEAGGPGNTQYF
.	.	TRBV5-5	17	TRBJ2-3	TGTGCCAGCAGCTTGAGTGTCGGTGGGCCCCTTTCACATACGCAGTATTTT	CASSLSVGGPLSHTQYF
TRBD1	.	TRBV11-2	15	TRBJ1-1	TGTGCCAGCAGTCCCGGGACAGGGTGGGACACTGAAGCTCTCTTC	CASSPGTGWDTEALF
.	.	TRBV6-6	14	TRBJ1-5	TGTGCCAGCAGTCCAATCGGGGTGGGTCAGCCCCAGCATTTT	CASSPIGVGQPQHF
.	.	TRBV28	15	TRBJ2-1	TGTGCCAGCAGTCCGGCCTGGGACCCCTACAATGAGCAGTTCTTC	CASSPAWDPYNEQFF
.	.	TRBV5-8	16	TRBJ2-6	TGTGTCAGCACCATGATGGGCTTCTCTGGGGCCAACGTCCTGGCTTTC	CVSTMMGFSGANVLAF
TRBD1	.	TRBV5-4	15	TRBJ2-1	TGTGCCAGCAGCCCCGGGACAGGGAATGTCAATGAGCAGTTCTTT	CASSPGTGNVNEQFF
.	.	TRBV13	15	TRBJ2-1	TGTGCCAGCAGCTTTAGCGGAAAGGCCGTGAATGAGCAGTTCTTC	CASSFSGKAVNEQFF
.	.	TRBV29-1	14	TRBJ2-3	TGCAGCATTGAAGAGGGAGTAGGCACAGATACGCAGTATTTC	CSIEEGVGTDTQYF
.	.	TRBV12-3/TRBV12-4	14	TRBJ2-1	TGTGCCAATAGTTTAGCGTTTCCCTACAATGAGCAGTTCTTC	CANSLAFPYNEQFF
.	.	TRBV29-1	16	TRBJ2-5	TGCAGCGTTGAAGCCTCGTGGTTAGGGGTCCAAGAGACCCAGTGCTTC	CSVEASWLGVQETQCF
.	.	TRBV6-5	14	TRBJ2-1	TGTGCAAGCAGTTACGGGGACATTAGTCGTGAGCAGTTCTTC	CASSYGDISREQFF
TRBD2	.	TRBV11-3	19	TRBJ2-3	TGTGCCAGCAGCTTAGGATTTGGAGCGGGAGCAGCAGGCATAGATACGCAGTATTTT	CASSLGFGAGAAGIDTQYF
.	.	TRBV6-5	16	TRBJ1-6	TGTGCCATTAGTAAACAATCTGCCATATATAATTCACCCCTCCACTTT	CAISKQSAIYNSPLHF
TRBD2	.	TRBV25-1	16	TRBJ2-2	TGTGCCAGCAGTGAGAGACTAGCGGGACTGACCGGGGAGCTATTTTTT	CASSERLAGLTGELFF
.	.	TRBV20-1	12	TRBJ2-1	TGCAGTGCCCAGCCAAGGAACAATGAGCAGTTCTTC	CSAQPRNNEQFF
TRBD2	.	TRBV11-2	16	TRBJ2-1	TGTACCAGTAGCACCTCTCTACCGGGAGGATACAATGAGCAGTTCTTC	CTSSTSLPGGYNEQFF
.	many	TRBV12-3/TRBV12-4	14	TRBJ2-2	TGTGCCAGCAGGTCCCACCTGAACACCGGGGAGCTGTTTTTT	CASRSHLNTGELFF
TRBD1	large	TRBV6-5	14	TRBJ1-2	TGTGCCAGCAGTTATAACGGACAGGGCAGCGGCTACACCTTC	CASSYNGQGSGYTF
.	.	TRBV4-3	14	TRBJ1-2	TGCGCCAGCAACCCATCCAGGGAGATCGCTAGCTACACCTTC	CASNPSREIASYTF
.	once	TRBV6-5	13	TRBJ1-2	TGTGCCAGCAGAGCAGGGGCTGGCTATGTCTACACATTC	CASRAGAGYVYTF